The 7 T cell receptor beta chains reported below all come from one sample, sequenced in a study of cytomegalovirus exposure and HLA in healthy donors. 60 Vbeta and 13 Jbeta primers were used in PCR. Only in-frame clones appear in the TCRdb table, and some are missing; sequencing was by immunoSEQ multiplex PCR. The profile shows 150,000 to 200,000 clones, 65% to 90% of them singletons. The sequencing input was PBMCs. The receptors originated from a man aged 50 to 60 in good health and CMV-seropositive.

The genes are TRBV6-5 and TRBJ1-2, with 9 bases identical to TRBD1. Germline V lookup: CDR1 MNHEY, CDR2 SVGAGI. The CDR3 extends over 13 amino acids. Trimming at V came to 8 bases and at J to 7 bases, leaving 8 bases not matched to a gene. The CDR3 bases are TGTGCCAGCCCCTACAGGGGGCATTGTGGCTACACCTTC. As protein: CASPYRGHCGYTF.

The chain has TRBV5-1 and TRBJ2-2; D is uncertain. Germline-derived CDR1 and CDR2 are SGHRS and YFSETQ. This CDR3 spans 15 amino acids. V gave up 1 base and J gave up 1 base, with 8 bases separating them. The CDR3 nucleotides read TGCGCCAGCAGCTTGCTCACAGAGAACACCGGGGAGCTGTTTTTT. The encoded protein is CASSLLTENTGELFF.

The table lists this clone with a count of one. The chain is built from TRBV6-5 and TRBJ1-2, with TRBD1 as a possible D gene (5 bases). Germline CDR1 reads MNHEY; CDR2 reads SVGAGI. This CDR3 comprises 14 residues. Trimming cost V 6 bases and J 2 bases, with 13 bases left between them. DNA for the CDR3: TGTGCCAGCAGCCCGACAGACTTCAACTATGGCTACACCTTC. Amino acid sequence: CASSPTDFNYGYTF.

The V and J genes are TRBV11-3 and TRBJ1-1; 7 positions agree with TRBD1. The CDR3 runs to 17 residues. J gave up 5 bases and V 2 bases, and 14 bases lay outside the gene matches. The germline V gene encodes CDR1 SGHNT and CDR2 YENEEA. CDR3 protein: CASSLKADRSSGTEAFF. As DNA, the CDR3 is TGTGCCAGCAGCTTAAAAGCGGACAGGTCCTCGGGGACTGAAGCTTTCTTT.

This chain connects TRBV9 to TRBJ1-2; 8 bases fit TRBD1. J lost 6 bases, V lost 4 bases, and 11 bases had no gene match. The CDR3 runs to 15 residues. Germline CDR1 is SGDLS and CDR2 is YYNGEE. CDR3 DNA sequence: TGTGCCAGCAGCCCCCTGGACAGGGCGTTTGATGGCTACACCTTC. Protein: CASSPLDRAFDGYTF. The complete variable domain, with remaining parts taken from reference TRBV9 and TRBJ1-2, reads DSGVTQTPKHLITATGQRVTLRCSPRSGDLSVYWYQQSLDQGLQFLIQYYNGEERAKGNILERFSAQQFPDLHSELNLSSLELGDSALYFCASSPLDRAFDGYTFGSGTRLTVV.

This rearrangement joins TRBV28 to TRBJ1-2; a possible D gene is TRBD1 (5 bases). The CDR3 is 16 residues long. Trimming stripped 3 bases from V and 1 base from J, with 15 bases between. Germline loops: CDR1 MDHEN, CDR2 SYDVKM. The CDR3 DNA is TGTGCCAGCAGTTTCTGGGGACTCCCCTTTAACTATGGCTACACCTTC. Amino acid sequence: CASSFWGLPFNYGYTF.

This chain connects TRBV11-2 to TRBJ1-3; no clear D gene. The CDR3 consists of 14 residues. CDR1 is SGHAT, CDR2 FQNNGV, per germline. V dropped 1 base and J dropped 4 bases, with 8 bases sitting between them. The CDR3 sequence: CASSLVVAGNTIYF. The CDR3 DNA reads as TGTGCCAGCAGCTTAGTGGTGGCCGGAAACACCATATATTTT.